Following are 8 T cell receptor beta chains from one sample sequenced in a study of blood T cell repertoires in COVID-19. The repertoire was sequenced with immunoSEQ multiplex PCR; TCRdb's copy has only in-frame clones and lacks some. The sample has some 27,000 clones; around 87% are singletons. The sequenced material came from peripheral blood. These receptors were collected from a human donor in a cohort sampled during active COVID-19. The donor label of this sample is uncertain.

This chain connects TRBV4-2 to TRBJ1-1; weak D call: TRBD1 (6 bases). Germline CDR1 LGHNA, CDR2 YNFKEQ. This CDR3 contains 14 residues. V was trimmed by 3 bases and J by 2 bases, leaving 10 bases between them. DNA of the CDR3: TGTGCCAGCAGCCAGGACAGCATAAACACTGAAGCTTTCTTT. It is translated as CASSQDSINTEAFF.

The rearrangement uses TRBV19 and TRBJ2-1; D remains ambiguous. CDR3 length: 15 residues. Germline V CDR1 and CDR2: LNHDA, SQIVND (reference sequence). V was clipped by 5 bases and J by 0 bases, with 11 bases between them. The CDR3 here is CASSAGLSSYNEQFF. Written as DNA, the CDR3 is TGTGCCAGTAGTGCTGGTCTAAGCTCCTACAATGAGCAGTTCTTC.

The V gene is TRBV7-9, the J gene TRBJ1-6, with 8 bases lining up with TRBD1. CDR3 length equals 17 residues. The V and J ends lost 5 bases and 5 bases, in that order; junction bases with no gene match: 11. Germline CDR1 and CDR2: SEHNR and FQNEAQ (reference sequence). The CDR3 loop is CASSHRPGGADNSPLHF. CDR3 coding DNA: TGTGCCAGCAGCCATAGGCCAGGGGGCGCGGATAATTCACCCCTCCACTTT. Based on the CDR3 plus reference TRBV7-9 and TRBJ1-6, the full variable domain is DTGVSQNPRHKITKRGQNVTFRCDPISEHNRLYWYRQTLGQGPEFLTYFQNEAQLEKSRLLSDRFSAERPKGSFSTLEIQRTEQGDSAMYLCASSHRPGGADNSPLHFGNGTRLTVT.

The chain combines TRBV20-1 with TRBJ2-3, with TRBD2 identical over 13 bases. V shed 3 bases and J 8 bases; nucleotides not matched to a gene: 8. CDR3 size: 15 residues. In germline, CDR1 is DFQATT, CDR2 SNEGSKA (reference sequence). The CDR3, as DNA: TGCAGTGCTAGTCCCACTAGCGGGGGGGCGGGTACGCAGTATTTT. Its translation is CSASPTSGGAGTQYF.

To note about this clone: The junction and the germline gene differ at one end; a read error may be behind it. Distinct nucleotide sequences in the sample also encode this CDR3. V gene TRBV19 combines with J gene TRBJ2-7, with TRBD1 matching 9 bases. Germline CDR1 reads LNHDA; CDR2 reads SQIVND (reference sequence). The CDR3 loop spans 14 amino acids. The CDR3 bases are TGTGCCAGTAGCATAGGGACAGGGACTTACGAGCAGTACTTC. Translated, it gives CASSIGTGTYEQYF.

The CDR3 DNA is TGTGCCAGCAGCCCAACGGGGAGGGGAGATACGCAGTATTTT. It codes for CASSPTGRGDTQYF. This sequence joins TRBV7-3 and TRBJ2-3; 7 bases fit TRBD2. With 5 bases clipped from V and 5 bases from J, the junction kept 7 bases outside the gene matches. CDR1 is SGHTA and CDR2 is FQGTGA in the germline V gene. The CDR3 loop spans 14 amino acids.

This clone was picked up a small number of times. The J gene is TRBJ1-1, the V gene TRBV5-8; D ambiguous. The germline V gene encodes CDR1 SGHTS and CDR2 YDEGEE. The CDR3 is 12 residues long. The CDR3, as DNA: TGTGCAGCGACCCGGTCGGACACTGAAGCTTTCTTT. Its translation is CAATRSDTEAFF.

The rearrangement uses TRBV5-1 and TRBJ2-7; TRBD2 agrees at 12 bases. CDR1 and CDR2 (germline): SGHRS, YFSETQ. The ends lost 7 bases at V and 7 bases at J; junction bases unmatched: 9. This CDR3 has 14 amino acids. The CDR3 is CASGPGLAGTEQYF. The CDR3 coding sequence is TGCGCCAGCGGCCCCGGACTAGCGGGAACTGAGCAGTACTTC.